Presented here are 6 T cell receptor beta chains from one specimen sequenced in a study of tumor-infiltrating lymphocytes in primary liver carcinoma. Without any cell sorting, about 20-31 mg of bulk tissue yielded co-extracted RNA and DNA. TCR beta cDNA was prepared out of around 460 ng total RNA by means of a constant-region primer. Sequencing libraries for TCR beta derived from three nested multiplex PCR rounds that used slightly modified ARM-PCR. TRBV1-TRBV30 forward primers paired with a C-beta reverse primer drove the first two PCR rounds, ten to eleven cycles each. TCRdb reprocessed the multiplex PCR reads with MiXCR, giving one entry per CDR3 protein. The data show more than 70,000 distinct CDR3 sequences, more than 65% seen once. Sequenced sample: liver tumor tissue from sampling region 1. Subset of the sample: tumor region T1, superior pole. These receptors were collected from a man between 40 and 49 years old with primary liver carcinoma and hepatitis B virus infection.

Judged by abundance, this clonotype is medium-sized. The V call is TRBV5-4, the J call TRBJ2-3; D is perhaps TRBD1 or TRBD2 (6 bases each). Germline values: CDR1 SGHNT, CDR2 YYREEE (reference sequence). This CDR3 contains 15 residues. The V end was cut by 4 bases, the J end by 1 base, with 13 bases between. CDR3 DNA sequence: TGTGCCAGCAGCCTAGGGGGGAGTGGCACAGATACGCAGTATTTT. Residues: CASSLGGSGTDTQYF.

Notes on this clonotype: Likely a read error: the CDR3 ends without its conserved phenylalanine or tryptophan. V is TRBV4-2 and J is TRBJ2-1, with a tentative D call TRBD2 (6 bases). This CDR3 has 13 residues. The V end was cut by 1 base, the J end by 8 bases, with 9 bases between. In germline, CDR1 is LGHNA, CDR2 YNFKEQ. CDR3 sequence: CASSQAGEYEQFY. For the CDR3, the DNA is TGTGCCAGCAGCCAAGCGGGAGAGTATGAGCAGTTCTAC.

As concerns this clonotype: Given a much more abundant clone one base away, this may be a read error. The chain links TRBV28 to TRBJ2-1; 10 bases line up with TRBD2. Germline loops: CDR1 MDHEN, CDR2 SYDVKM. J gave up 7 bases and V 7 bases, and 4 bases lay outside the gene matches. The CDR3 has 13 amino acids. CDR3 DNA: TGTGCCAGCACCGCGACTAGCGGGAATGAGCAGTTCTTC. It translates to CASTATSGNEQFF.

Details on this clonotype: As the CDR3 is not closed by the conserved phenylalanine or tryptophan, this likely results from a read error. The V call is TRBV5-1, the J call TRBJ1-4, with 7 bases lining up with TRBD1. The V gene's germline CDR1 is SGHRS and CDR2 YFSETQ. V was pared by 3 bases and J by 7 bases, with 21 bases of the junction left unmatched. The CDR3 length is 19 residues. CDR3 in amino acids: CASSSGVLEPGQDGEKLFL. CDR3 DNA: TGCGCCAGCAGCTCGGGTGTCTTAGAGCCCGGACAGGACGGTGAAAAACTGTTTCTT.

Turning to this clonotype: Just one base apart from a much larger clone, this may be a read error. The V call is TRBV5-1, the J call TRBJ2-1; D call uncertain. V dropped 5 bases and J dropped 2 bases, with 8 bases sitting between them. Germline V lookup: CDR1 SGHRS, CDR2 YFSETQ. The CDR3 runs to 13 residues. The CDR3 is CASRSPTYNEQFF. The CDR3 DNA sequence: TGCGCCAGCAGATCGCCCACCTACAATGAGCAGTTCTTC.

V is TRBV7-9 and J is TRBJ2-3, with D unclear. V dropped 5 bases and J dropped 15 bases, with 18 bases sitting between them. The CDR3 runs 12 residues. The germline CDR1 and CDR2 sequences are SEHNR and FQNEAQ (reference sequence). The CDR3 here is CASSPLSVVQYF. CDR3 DNA sequence: TGTGCCAGCAGCCCCCTTTCTGTGGTGCAATATTTT.